Below, 27 T cell receptor beta chains from the same sample are listed, as sequenced in a study of blood T cell repertoires in COVID-19. Some clones are missing from TCRdb's copy, which holds only in-frame ones; the method was immunoSEQ multiplex PCR. The table includes around 200,000 clones, around nine tenths detected once. The sample comprised peripheral blood. The receptor set was obtained from a woman younger than 30 who had recovered from COVID-19.

The sample holds a few counts of this clone. The chain employs TRBV10-3 and TRBJ2-1; D perhaps matches TRBD1 (7 bases). V was trimmed by 0 bases and J by 5 bases, leaving 14 bases between them. CDR1 and CDR2 from the germline V gene are ENHRY and SYGVKD. The CDR3 has 16 residues. The CDR3 DNA reads as TGTGCCATCAGTGAGTCAACGACAGGGAGGAACAATGAGCAGTTCTTC. This codes for CAISESTTGRNNEQFF.

The chain recombines TRBV25-1 with TRBJ1-2; 8 bases map to TRBD1. With V trimmed by 3 bases and J by 8 bases, 14 bases remained unmatched. This CDR3 spans 16 amino acids. Germline assignment: CDR1 MGHDK and CDR2 SYGVNS. For the CDR3, the DNA is TGTGCCAGCAGTGATTCCCTCTCGCAGGGGGCGGAGGGCTACACCTTC. It specifies CASSDSLSQGAEGYTF.

This clone was found once. This chain connects TRBV28 to TRBJ1-6, with D hard to call. V lost 3 bases to trimming and J lost 5 bases, with 8 bases between them. The CDR3 sequence is 14 residues long. The germline CDR1 and CDR2 sequences are MDHEN and SYDVKM. The CDR3 sequence is CASSLWQDNSPLHF. DNA for the CDR3: TGTGCCAGCAGTTTGTGGCAGGATAATTCACCCCTCCACTTT.

J is TRBJ1-4 and V is TRBV18; the match to TRBD1 covers 7 bases. Germline V gene data show CDR1 as KGHSH and CDR2 as LQKENI. The CDR3 has 16 residues. V lost 2 bases and J lost 5; bases outside the gene matches: 8. CDR3: CASSPELVQGNEKLFF. In DNA form, the CDR3 reads TGTGCCAGCTCACCAGAATTAGTACAGGGGAATGAAAAACTGTTTTTT.

This rearrangement joins TRBV7-2 to TRBJ1-2; tentatively, D is TRBD1 (5 bases). Trimming removed 1 base at V and 5 bases at J, with 8 bases between. The CDR3 has 13 residues. CDR1 is SGHTA, CDR2 FQGNSA, per germline. CDR3 residues: CASSLERTYGYTF. The CDR3 region has the DNA TGTGCCAGCAGCTTAGAACGGACATATGGCTACACCTTC.

The rearrangement joins TRBV10-1 to TRBJ1-5, with D maybe TRBD1 (6 bases). Germline values: CDR1 WNHNN, CDR2 SYGVQD (reference sequence). This CDR3 region has 16 residues. Trimming removed 7 bases at V and 0 bases at J, with 16 bases between. CDR3 sequence (DNA): TGCGCCAGCATGAGTAACAGGGATTATAGCAATCAGCCCCAGCATTTT. Residues: CASMSNRDYSNQPQHF.

The V gene is TRBV30, the J gene TRBJ1-5; 10 bases are a match to TRBD1. The CDR3 contains 13 residues. Losses at the gene ends were 4 bases for V and 5 bases for J; bases not matched to a gene: 2. Germline values: CDR1 GTSNPN, CDR2 SVGIG (reference sequence). The CDR3 DNA follows: TGTGCCTGGACCGGGACAGGGGATCAGCCCCAGCATTTT. Amino acids: CAWTGTGDQPQHF.

This clone was counted once. V usage is TRBV19 and J usage is TRBJ2-5; 10 bases fit TRBD2. CDR3 size: 16 residues. J lost 4 bases, V lost 5 bases, and 10 bases had no gene match. CDR1 is LNHDA and CDR2 is SQIVND in the germline V gene (reference sequence). CDR3 coding DNA: TGTGCCAGTAGTTTGCCGGGACTAGCGAGACGAGAGACCCAGTACTTC. It translates to CASSLPGLARRETQYF. Looking up the rest from reference TRBV19 and TRBJ2-5 gives the full variable domain: DGGITQSPKYLFRKEGQNVTLSCEQNLNHDAMYWYRQDPGQGLRLIYYSQIVNDFQKGDIAEGYSVSREKKESFPLTVTSAQKNPTAFYLCASSLPGLARRETQYFGPGTRLLVL.

The rearrangement links TRBV7-2 to TRBJ1-1; TRBD1 agrees at 7 bases. Germline CDR1 is SGHTA and CDR2 is FQGNSA. J was trimmed by 1 base and V by 1 base; bases with no gene match: 3. The CDR3 totals 15 residues. CDR3 in DNA: TGTGCCAGCAGCTTAGTGGGACAGAGGAACACTGAAGCTTTCTTT. It is translated as CASSLVGQRNTEAFF. The full variable domain, with the rest looked up from reference TRBV7-2 and TRBJ1-1, is GAGVSQSPSNKVTEKGKDVELRCDPISGHTALYWYRQSLGQGLEFLIYFQGNSAPDKSGLPSDRFSAERTGGSVSTLTIQRTQQEDSAVYLCASSLVGQRNTEAFFGQGTRLTVV.

V and J are TRBV7-9 and TRBJ2-6, with a possible D match to TRBD1 (5 bases). Trimming removed 1 base from V and 7 bases from J, with 17 bases in between. The CDR3 is made up of 17 amino acids. Germline loops: CDR1 SEHNR, CDR2 FQNEAQ (reference sequence). The CDR3 DNA is TGTGCCAGCAGCTTAGAAAACAGGCTGGTAACAGCCAACGTCCTGACTTTC. It encodes CASSLENRLVTANVLTF.

The CDR3 spells CASRRQGEYEQYF. In DNA form, the CDR3 reads TGTGCCAGCCGAAGACAGGGGGAATACGAGCAGTACTTC. The chain carries TRBV13 and TRBJ2-7; 9 positions agree with TRBD1. The CDR3 has 13 residues. Trimming cost V 8 bases and J 4 bases; bases outside gene matches: 6. CDR1 and CDR2 (germline): PRHDT, FYEKMQ (reference sequence).

V and J are TRBV12-3 or TRBV12-4 and TRBJ1-1; no reliable D call. The CDR3 spans 13 residues. V was clipped by 5 bases and J by 4 bases, with 11 bases between them. CDR3 region: CASSPRHLTEAFF. The CDR3 coding sequence is TGTGCCAGCAGTCCGAGACACCTCACTGAAGCTTTCTTT.

J is TRBJ2-5 and V is TRBV24-1; a possible D gene is TRBD2 (6 bases). The CDR3 has 15 residues. Looked up from germline, CDR1 is KGHDR and CDR2 is SFDVKD. V lost 1 base to trimming and J lost 5 bases, with 13 bases between them. The CDR3: CATSDFGRGGETQYF. As DNA, the CDR3 is TGTGCCACCAGTGATTTTGGGCGGGGTGGGGAGACCCAGTACTTC.

The chain couples TRBV19 to TRBJ1-2; D possibly corresponds to TRBD1 (6 bases). Trimming left V 5 bases short and J 2 bases short, with 9 bases between. CDR3 length: 13 residues. In germline, CDR1 is LNHDA, CDR2 SQIVND (reference sequence). The CDR3 region is CASSRTVNYGYTF. The CDR3 DNA is TGTGCCAGTAGTCGGACAGTAAACTATGGCTACACCTTC.

V and J are TRBV4-3 and TRBJ2-7; a possible D gene is TRBD1 (6 bases). Germline CDR1 is LGHNA and CDR2 is YSLEER. The CDR3 spans 14 residues. Trimming shortened V by 4 bases and J by 5 bases, and 15 bases separated the two germline ends. The CDR3 DNA sequence: TGCGCCAGCAGCCTGTACGGCCAGGGGAACGAGCAGTACTTC. Residues: CASSLYGQGNEQYF.

This clone was seen just once. V gene TRBV18 combines with J gene TRBJ1-1; unclear D gene. CDR3 length equals 13 residues. Germline V CDR1 and CDR2: KGHSH, LQKENI. Deletions cut 2 bases from V and 4 bases from J, with 8 bases between. In nucleotides, the CDR3 is TGTGCCAGCTCACCAGGGGAGGGCACTGAAGCTTTCTTT. Its translation is CASSPGEGTEAFF.

Only a few counts were recorded for this clone. The rearrangement links TRBV18 to TRBJ2-4; D possibly corresponds to TRBD1 (5 bases). The V end was cut by 4 bases, the J end by 15 bases, with 16 bases between. This CDR3 contains 12 residues. CDR1 is KGHSH and CDR2 is LQKENI in the germline V gene. This CDR3 is CASSQDSSVAYF. The CDR3 DNA reads as TGTGCCAGCTCACAAGACAGTAGTGTGGCGTACTTC.

J is TRBJ1-6 and V is TRBV25-1, with 7 positions matching TRBD1. After removal of 6 bases from V and 13 bases from J, the junction contained 6 bases not matched to a gene. From germline, CDR1 is MGHDK and CDR2 SYGVNS. The CDR3 loop spans 12 amino acids. CDR3 in DNA: TGTGCCAGCAGGAGACAGGGTATGCCCCTCCACTTT. It translates to CASRRQGMPLHF.

The chain's CDR3 is CATSDRGRREGTDTQYF. CDR3 bases: TGTGCCACCAGTGATCGCGGTCGGAGAGAGGGCACAGATACGCAGTATTTT. The chain couples TRBV24-1 to TRBJ2-3; D is unresolved. Trimming removed 3 bases from V and 1 base from J, with 16 bases in between. Germline V CDR1 and CDR2: KGHDR, SFDVKD. The CDR3 extends over 17 amino acids.

V and J are TRBV28 and TRBJ1-6; D gene unclear. The CDR3 has 15 residues. CDR1 and CDR2 from the germline V gene are MDHEN and SYDVKM. Deletions cut 4 bases from V and 7 bases from J, with 14 bases between. CDR3 amino acids: CASSSSSPVNSPLHF. DNA for the CDR3: TGTGCCAGCAGTTCCTCGTCTCCGGTGAATTCACCCCTCCACTTT.

CDR3 in amino acids: CASNIGGYSNQPQHF. The CDR3 region has the DNA TGTGCCAGCAATATAGGGGGCTATAGCAATCAGCCCCAGCATTTT. The genes are TRBV2 and TRBJ1-5, with TRBD1 matching 7 bases. The germline CDR1 and CDR2 sequences are SNHLY and FYNNEI. CDR3 length equals 15 residues. The V segment lost 7 bases and the J segment 0 bases; nucleotides outside the gene matches: 6.

The genes are TRBV5-1 and TRBJ2-1; D might be TRBD2 (6 bases). CDR1 is SGHRS and CDR2 is YFSETQ in the germline V gene. Trimming removed 1 base from V and 4 bases from J, with 12 bases in between. The CDR3 is made up of 15 amino acids. The DNA of the CDR3 is TGCGCCAGCAGCTTGACCTGGGGGGATTACAATGAGCAGTTCTTC. Translating it yields CASSLTWGDYNEQFF.

This clone was recorded only once. The chain couples TRBV20-1 to TRBJ2-7; unclear D gene. This CDR3 contains 11 residues. Germline CDR1 DFQATT, CDR2 SNEGSKA (reference sequence). Trimming shortened V by 4 bases and J by 6 bases, and 10 bases separated the two germline ends. The CDR3 sequence is CSAKFGFEQYV. The CDR3 DNA sequence: TGCAGTGCTAAGTTCGGGTTCGAGCAGTACGTC.

The chain has TRBV27 and TRBJ2-1, with a weak D call TRBD1 (5 bases). The CDR3 runs to 15 residues. CDR1 MNHEY and CDR2 SMNVEV come from the germline V gene (reference sequence). Trimming cost V 3 bases and J 7 bases, with 16 bases left between them. For the CDR3, the DNA is TGTGCCAGCAGTTTGACTCCAGGGTCTGGTAATGAGCAGTTCTTC. As protein: CASSLTPGSGNEQFF.

J is TRBJ1-5 and V is TRBV18; no reliable D call. The CDR3 contains 14 residues. From germline, CDR1 is KGHSH and CDR2 LQKENI. Trimming stripped 3 bases from V and 5 bases from J, with 11 bases between. The CDR3: CASSPVTQDQPQHF. The CDR3, as DNA: TGTGCCAGCTCACCGGTGACCCAGGATCAGCCCCAGCATTTT.

V usage is TRBV27 and J usage is TRBJ1-4, with D unresolved. The CDR3 length is 14 residues. Per the germline V gene, CDR1 is MNHEY and CDR2 is SMNVEV (reference sequence). V shed 10 bases and J shed 3 bases, with 15 bases lying between them. CDR3 loop: CANLDRPSNEKLFF. The CDR3, as DNA: TGTGCCAACCTAGACCGACCTTCTAATGAAAAACTGTTTTTT.

The CDR3 DNA is TGTGCCAGCAGCCCCCTTGGAGGGTCTATCTCTGGAAACACCATATATTTT. It specifies CASSPLGGSISGNTIYF. This chain links TRBV9 with TRBJ1-3; D gene uncertain. CDR1 is SGDLS, CDR2 YYNGEE, per germline. The germline V and J ends were trimmed by 4 bases and 0 bases, with 17 bases remaining between them. This CDR3 spans 17 amino acids.